These 22 T cell receptor beta chains share one sample of origin, sequenced in a study of T cells in Graves' hyperthyroidism and ophthalmopathy. Authors of the study amplified TCR beta CDR3 regions from RNA transcripts. Primed by the HTBI set, a first-round RT-PCR was run on the TCR CDR3. TCRdb re-called the multiplex PCR reads through MiXCR, storing one row per CDR3 protein. The sample includes 300,000 or so distinct CDR3 sequences, roughly 15% seen only once; the top ten take around 35%. Sample: blood. The receptor source for this set is a man younger than 40 with Graves' hyperthyroidism.

The J gene is TRBJ2-1, the V gene TRBV30, with 8 bases aligning to TRBD2. The germline V gene encodes CDR1 GTSNPN and CDR2 SVGIG (reference sequence). With 2 bases clipped from V and 2 bases from J, the junction kept 2 bases outside the gene matches. The CDR3 runs to 14 residues. DNA for the CDR3: TGTGCCTGGAGTTCGGGGGGGGCCTACAATGAGCAGTTCTTC. Its translation: CAWSSGGAYNEQFF.

This clonotype was seen repeatedly, ten times or more. The rearrangement uses TRBV27 and TRBJ1-6; 7 nucleotides align to TRBD1. The length of the CDR3 is 14 residues. The V gene end was trimmed by 6 bases and the J gene end by 10 bases; junction bases not matched to a gene: 9. The germline V gene encodes CDR1 MNHEY and CDR2 SMNVEV (reference sequence). In DNA form, the CDR3 reads TGTGCCAGCAGGACAGGGTTAAAGGGGTCACCCCTCCACTTT. It specifies CASRTGLKGSPLHF.

J is TRBJ2-5 and V is TRBV5-1; 8 bases map to TRBD2. CDR1 and CDR2 (germline): SGHRS, YFSETQ. This CDR3 contains 14 residues. The J segment lost 4 bases and the V segment lost 2 bases, leaving 4 bases of the junction unmatched. CDR3 loop: CASSLSAGGETQYF. In nucleotides, the CDR3 is TGCGCCAGCAGCTTATCCGCGGGGGGAGAGACCCAGTACTTC.

This clonotype was seen repeatedly, ten times or more. V usage is TRBV7-9 and J usage is TRBJ2-2; no definite D call. Germline V CDR1 and CDR2: SEHNR, FQNEAQ (reference sequence). CDR3 length: 12 amino acids. V dropped 1 base and J dropped 5 bases, with 2 bases sitting between them. The CDR3 protein is CASSLGTGELFF. DNA of the CDR3: TGTGCCAGCAGCTTAGGGACCGGGGAGCTGTTTTTT.

This clonotype has at least ten counts. The rearrangement uses TRBV28 and TRBJ1-2, with 10 bases matching TRBD1. V shed 6 bases and J 3 bases; nucleotides not matched to a gene: 10. From germline, CDR1 is MDHEN and CDR2 SYDVKM. CDR3 size: 16 residues. CDR3 coding DNA: TGTGCCAGCAGGGGGGACAGGGGCCCCCTTGACTATGGCTACACCTTC. It codes for CASRGDRGPLDYGYTF.

This clonotype was picked up many times. The chain employs TRBV18 and TRBJ1-1; D unclear. The ends were cut back, 4 bases at V and 2 bases at J, with 14 bases in the middle. The CDR3 length is 15 residues. Germline CDR1 reads KGHSH; CDR2 reads LQKENI. As DNA, the CDR3 is TGTGCCAGCTCACTCTCTCGGGAGTTAAACACTGAAGCTTTCTTT. This translates into CASSLSRELNTEAFF.

This clonotype was observed many times. The CDR3 sequence is CASSYPRVNTEAFF. In nucleotides, the CDR3 is TGTGCCAGCAGTTACCCGAGGGTGAACACTGAAGCTTTCTTT. This chain connects TRBV6-5 to TRBJ1-1; D call uncertain. This CDR3 region has 14 residues. The V end lost 2 bases, the J end lost 0 bases, and 7 bases lay between the germline ends. In germline, CDR1 is MNHEY, CDR2 SVGAGI.

This clonotype was seen many times. The chain combines TRBV20-1 with TRBJ2-7, with TRBD1 matching over 7 bases. Germline-derived CDR1 and CDR2 are DFQATT and SNEGSKA (reference sequence). The CDR3 covers 14 residues. This chain's CDR3 is CSLSHRDRAYEQYF. The CDR3 DNA is TGCAGCCTCTCTCACCGGGACAGAGCCTACGAGCAGTACTTC.

The table lists this clonotype with a few counts. V usage is TRBV3-1 and J usage is TRBJ2-1; TRBD2 agrees at 8 bases. Germline trimming cut 0 bases from V and 4 bases from J; bases unmatched to any gene: 8. CDR1 LGHDT and CDR2 YNNKEL come from the germline V gene (reference sequence). This CDR3 region has 17 residues. For the CDR3, the DNA is TGTGCCAGCAGCCAAGATGTCAGGAGCGGGAGTTACAATGAGCAGTTCTTC. Translated, it gives CASSQDVRSGSYNEQFF.

This clonotype was observed at least ten times. CDR3: CASSQTSAGTGELFF. The DNA of the CDR3 is TGCGCCAGCAGCCAGACTAGCGCGGGAACCGGGGAGCTGTTTTTT. V and J are TRBV5-1 and TRBJ2-2; 8 nucleotides align to TRBD2. Germline values: CDR1 SGHRS, CDR2 YFSETQ. The CDR3 consists of 15 residues. After removal of 4 bases from V and 5 bases from J, the junction contained 7 bases not matched to a gene.

This clonotype has more than one count but fewer than ten. This sequence joins TRBV28 and TRBJ2-7; D is possibly TRBD2 (5 bases). In germline, CDR1 is MDHEN, CDR2 SYDVKM. The CDR3 spans 13 residues. The V and J ends lost 2 bases and 2 bases respectively, with 7 bases between them. The CDR3 DNA is TGTGCCAGCAGTTTAACTAGGGCCTACGAGCAGTACTTC. Amino acids: CASSLTRAYEQYF. The full variable domain, in which reference TRBV28 and TRBJ2-7 provide the parts outside the CDR3, is DVKVTQSSRYLVKRTGEKVFLECVQDMDHENMFWYRQDPGLGLRLIYFSYDVKMKEKGDIPEGYSVSREKKERFSLILESASTNQTSMYLCASSLTRAYEQYFGPGTRLTVT.

This sequence joins TRBV10-2 and TRBJ2-5, with D uncertain. Per germline, CDR1 WSHSY and CDR2 SAAADI. The CDR3 spans 14 residues. V lost 3 bases and J lost 5, with 13 bases in between. CDR3 protein: CASSDKFFGETQYF. CDR3 nucleotides: TGCGCCAGCAGTGATAAGTTTTTTGGGGAGACCCAGTACTTC.

Ten or more counts support this clonotype. The J gene is TRBJ2-3, the V gene TRBV13; D gene uncertain. V lost 5 bases and J 2 bases, leaving 20 bases between the germline ends. Germline V CDR1 and CDR2: PRHDT, FYEKMQ (reference sequence). CDR3 size: 17 residues. The CDR3 bases are TGTGCCAGCAGCCACCCGTCGGATGGCGGATCCACAGATACGCAGTATTTT. Translation gives CASSHPSDGGSTDTQYF.

The rearrangement joins TRBV5-8 to TRBJ2-3; TRBD2 might be the D (6 bases). The germline CDR1 and CDR2 sequences are SGHTS and YDEGEE. Trimming took 3 bases from V and 6 from J, leaving 11 bases between them. The CDR3 loop spans 13 amino acids. This chain's CDR3 is CASSSYSGDTQYF. CDR3 bases: TGTGCCAGCAGCTCCTATAGCGGCGATACGCAGTATTTT.

This clonotype occurred a few times. The chain combines TRBV19 with TRBJ1-2; D is unclear. Trimming stripped 0 bases from V and 8 bases from J, with 13 bases between. The germline V gene encodes CDR1 LNHDA and CDR2 SQIVND (reference sequence). This CDR3 comprises 14 residues. CDR3 sequence (DNA): TGTGCCAGTAGTATAGATACGTCGAGAAGCGGCTACACCTTC. It codes for CASSIDTSRSGYTF. Full variable domain (rest looked up from reference TRBV19 and TRBJ1-2): DGGITQSPKYLFRKEGQNVTLSCEQNLNHDAMYWYRQDPGQGLRLIYYSQIVNDFQKGDIAEGYSVSREKKESFPLTVTSAQKNPTAFYLCASSIDTSRSGYTFGSGTRLTVV.

The V call is TRBV14, the J call TRBJ2-3, with D possibly matching TRBD2 (5 bases). Trimming left V 0 bases short and J 1 base short, with 8 bases between. The CDR3 is made up of 15 amino acids. Per germline, CDR1 SGHDN and CDR2 FVKESK. CDR3 DNA: TGTGCCAGCAGCCAAGAACTAGGTGGCACAGATACGCAGTATTTT. This translates into CASSQELGGTDTQYF.

J is TRBJ1-3 and V is TRBV10-2; the D is unclear. The CDR3 consists of 14 residues. CDR1 WSHSY and CDR2 SAAADI come from the germline V gene. Trimming shortened V by 6 bases and J by 0 bases, and 9 bases separated the two germline ends. The CDR3 protein is CASRVSNSGNTIYF. In DNA form, the CDR3 reads TGCGCCAGCAGAGTCAGTAACTCTGGAAACACCATATATTTT.

The chain employs TRBV9 and TRBJ1-6; 9 bases fit TRBD1. J lost 10 bases, V lost 4 bases, and 9 bases had no gene match. Germline V lookup: CDR1 SGDLS, CDR2 YYNGEE. This CDR3 region has 15 residues. The CDR3 bases are TGTGCCAGCAGCCCTAGGGGACAGGGTAACTCACCCCTCCACTTT. This gives the protein CASSPRGQGNSPLHF.

This clonotype was picked up a small number of times. V gene TRBV2 combines with J gene TRBJ2-1, with 14 bases aligning to TRBD2. Germline V gene data show CDR1 as SNHLY and CDR2 as FYNNEI. The CDR3 is 14 amino acids. The trim removed 8 bases at V and 7 bases at J, leaving 4 bases unmatched. The CDR3 sequence: CASGGTSGGNEQFF. The CDR3 bases are TGTGCCAGCGGCGGGACTAGCGGGGGAAATGAGCAGTTCTTC.

This clonotype was seen ten or more times. The genes are TRBV9 and TRBJ2-7, with 10 bases aligning to TRBD2. Germline-derived CDR1 and CDR2 are SGDLS and YYNGEE. This CDR3 is built from 14 residues. V lost 0 bases, J lost 10 bases, and 7 bases stayed unmatched. The CDR3: CASSVVSLAGEQYF. The CDR3 DNA sequence: TGTGCCAGCAGCGTAGTAAGTCTAGCGGGGGAACAGTACTTC. The entire variable domain, with the rest obtained from reference TRBV9 and TRBJ2-7, is as follows: DSGVTQTPKHLITATGQRVTLRCSPRSGDLSVYWYQQSLDQGLQFLIQYYNGEERAKGNILERFSAQQFPDLHSELNLSSLELGDSALYFCASSVVSLAGEQYFGPGTRLTVT.

This clonotype appeared a few times. The V and J genes are TRBV2 and TRBJ2-2, with a possible D match to TRBD1 (6 bases). The germline V gene encodes CDR1 SNHLY and CDR2 FYNNEI. V was clipped by 5 bases and J by 4 bases, with 14 bases between them. CDR3 length: 15 residues. This chain's CDR3 is CASSPSGAFTGELFF. The CDR3 DNA is TGTGCCAGCAGTCCGTCAGGGGCTTTCACCGGGGAGCTGTTTTTT.

This clonotype was seen a handful of times. The gene calls are TRBV5-4 and TRBJ2-3; D may be TRBD2 (5 bases). V lost 0 bases, J lost 4 bases, and 15 bases lay in between. The CDR3 is 16 amino acids. Germline V CDR1 and CDR2: SGHNT, YYREEE (reference sequence). The CDR3 sequence: CASSLAPGLEPDTQYF. In DNA form, the CDR3 reads TGTGCCAGCAGCTTGGCCCCGGGGTTGGAGCCAGATACGCAGTATTTT.